The sequence of this TCR beta chain was determined in a study of blood T cell repertoires in COVID-19. Study as a whole: Collection of acute and convalescent COVID-19 samples took place in the United States, Italy and Spain.

Per the authors' pipeline: Scientists estimated how many nucleated cells there were by amplifying reference gene primers. Profiled with immunoSEQ multiplex PCR; TCRdb holds only in-frame clones, not every one. Clonal size and the V and J genes are those of that table, whereas D and trimming came from the DNA. The repertoire holds 100,000 to 150,000 clones, around three quarters seen once, with 37% in the top ten. Germline values: CDR1 MDHEN, CDR2 SYDVKM. The J segment lost 2 bases and the V segment lost 5 bases, leaving 5 bases of the junction unmatched. The CDR3 loop spans 14 amino acids. The sequence derives from a middle-aged man with active or convalescent COVID-19. The chain combines TRBV28 with TRBJ1-2, with 7 nucleotides matching TRBD1. The specimen sequenced was peripheral blood. The CDR3 DNA follows: TGTGCCAGCAGTCCCCAGGACAGGAACTATGGCTACACCTTC. This gives the protein CASSPQDRNYGYTF.